The T cell receptor beta chain under discussion was sequenced for a study of T cells in Graves' hyperthyroidism and ophthalmopathy. This clonotype showed up many times. Germline V CDR1 and CDR2: KGHDR, SFDVKD. Trimming removed 6 bases at V and 9 bases at J, with 20 bases between. The CDR3 consists of 14 residues. It was RNA transcripts that yielded the amplified TCR beta CDR3 regions. First-round RT-PCR of the TCR CDR3 relied on the HTBI primer set. TCRdb recomputed calls from the multiplex PCR reads with MiXCR, one row per CDR3 protein. Altogether about 500,000 distinct CDR3 sequences are present, over 15% being singletons, with the ten largest covering 15% to 20%.

Source material: blood. The sequence was obtained from a woman younger than 35 with Graves' hyperthyroidism. J is TRBJ2-7 and V is TRBV24-1; D is perhaps TRBD1 or TRBD2 (5 bases each). The CDR3 spells CATSSGTILRGQYF. The CDR3 DNA follows: TGTGCCACCAGTTCCGGGACGATACTACGAGGGCAGTACTTC.